These T cell receptor beta chains were read from a single sample in a study of blood T cell repertoires in COVID-19. TCRdb's table, derived via immunoSEQ multiplex PCR, lists solely in-frame clones and lacks some. This table has about 200,000 clones, more than 70% appearing once. Sequenced: peripheral blood. Receptors were obtained from a man between 50 and 59 years old with COVID-19, enrolled during active disease. CDR3s include the opening cysteine and the closing phenylalanine or tryptophan. D genes are given only for firm matches. Part of the rows lack a size; the others show once, few, many or a class for expanded clones.

.,TRBV18,15,TRBJ2-2,.,TGTGCCAGCTCACCACGCCAGGAGAACACCGGGGAGCTGTTTTTT,CASSPRQENTGELFF
.,TRBV6-6,15,TRBJ1-1,.,TGTGCCAGCAGTTCACATTCACGGGTATACACTGAAGCTTTCTTT,CASSSHSRVYTEAFF
.,TRBV6-6,15,TRBJ2-2,TRBD2,TGTGCCAGCAAAACGGCGGGAGGAGAATCCGGGGAGCTGTTTTTT,CASKTAGGESGELFF
.,TRBV7-9,13,TRBJ2-1,.,TGTGCCAGCAGCTTATGGGCTGGCAATGAGCAGTTCTTC,CASSLWAGNEQFF
.,TRBV9,15,TRBJ2-7,TRBD1,TGTGCCAGCAGCGTAGGAGGGACAGGGGGTTCCGAGCAGTACTTC,CASSVGGTGGSEQYF
.,TRBV25-1,15,TRBJ1-2,TRBD1,TGTGCCAGCAGTCCCCCCGGTGACAGGGGTTATGGCTACACCTTC,CASSPPGDRGYGYTF
.,TRBV7-6,19,TRBJ2-1,.,TGTGCCAGCAGCTTAGGGCTTTTGCGGAGGAGGGGCTCCTACAATGAGCAGTTCTTC,CASSLGLLRRRGSYNEQFF
.,TRBV13,14,TRBJ1-4,TRBD1,TGTGCCAGCAGCTCCAGGGGGACTAATGAAAAACTGTTTTTT,CASSSRGTNEKLFF
once,TRBV5-8,15,TRBJ2-2,.,TGTGCCAGCAGCTTGAGGGACTCATTAACCGGGGAGCTGTTTTTT,CASSLRDSLTGELFF
.,TRBV7-3,15,TRBJ2-7,TRBD2,TGTGCCAGCAGCTTAGTAGCGGGAGGCTCCTACGAGCAGTACTTC,CASSLVAGGSYEQYF
.,TRBV6-5,11,TRBJ2-1,.,TGTGCCAGCACCCGCGGATTCCAGTGGTTCTTC,CASTRGFQWFF
once,TRBV15,17,TRBJ2-1,.,TGTGCCACCAGCAGAGATACTACTACAGGGTCGCGCAATGAGCAGTTCTTC,CATSRDTTTGSRNEQFF
.,TRBV5-4,13,TRBJ2-7,.,TGTGCCAGCAGCTTGGCCGGTACGGGCGAGCAGTACTTC,CASSLAGTGEQYF
.,TRBV5-4,14,TRBJ1-6,.,TGTGCCAGCAGCTGGGACAAAAGGAATTCACCCCTCCACTTT,CASSWDKRNSPLHF
.,TRBV9,15,TRBJ2-7,.,TGTGCCAGCAGCGTAGGATCCCAGGGTTTCGGCGAGCAGTACTTC,CASSVGSQGFGEQYF
.,TRBV6-1,15,TRBJ1-1,TRBD1,TGTGCCAGCAGTTCAGAAGGGACAGGGAACACTGAAGCTTTCTTT,CASSSEGTGNTEAFF
.,TRBV27,13,TRBJ2-5,.,TGTGCCAGCAGCCTAGGTAGTCGCGGGACCCAGTACTTC,CASSLGSRGTQYF
.,TRBV6-1,14,TRBJ2-7,TRBD2,TGTGCCAGCAGTGAAGTTGGACTAGCGGGAGTGCAGTACTTC,CASSEVGLAGVQYF
.,TRBV6-5,13,TRBJ1-6,.,TGTGCCAGCAGAGACAGAGGGGAGGCACCCCTCCACTTT,CASRDRGEAPLHF
.,TRBV11-3,15,TRBJ2-7,.,TGTGCCAGCAGCTCTACCCCCAGGGACTCCTACGAGCAGTACTTC,CASSSTPRDSYEQYF
.,TRBV9,14,TRBJ2-1,.,TGTGCCAGCAGTCCCAGAGGCCAATACAATGAGCAGTTCTTC,CASSPRGQYNEQFF
.,TRBV14,13,TRBJ2-5,.,TGTGCCAGCAGCTCAGCGCAACGAGAGACCCAGTACTTC,CASSSAQRETQYF
once,TRBV7-9,14,TRBJ2-1,.,TGTGCCAGCAGCTTAGGGGCGGGGCCTCGGGAGCAGTTCTTC,CASSLGAGPREQFF
.,TRBV29-1,13,TRBJ2-6,.,TGCAGCGTTTCTGGGCCCGGGGCCAACGTCCTGACTTTC,CSVSGPGANVLTF
.,TRBV6-1,16,TRBJ2-3,TRBD2,TGTGCCAGCAGTGAGACTAGCGGGAGAAGGACAGATACGCAGTATTTT,CASSETSGRRTDTQYF
few,TRBV18,15,TRBJ2-2,TRBD2,TGTGCCAGCTCGCTAGCGGCCGCGAGCACCGGGGAGCTGTTTTTT,CASSLAAASTGELFF
.,TRBV18,16,TRBJ2-7,TRBD2,TGTGCCAGCTCACCGAGCGGGACTAGCGGGTCCTACGAGCAGTACTTC,CASSPSGTSGSYEQYF
.,TRBV19,15,TRBJ1-4,.,TGTGCCAGTAGTATAGCCGGTGGGGGGGGTGAAAAACTGTTTTTT,CASSIAGGGGEKLFF
.,TRBV25-1,18,TRBJ2-5,TRBD2,TGTGCCAGCAGTGAATATATAGTAGCGGGGGGGTACGAAGAGACCCAGTACTTC,CASSEYIVAGGYEETQYF
.,TRBV5-1,14,TRBJ1-1,TRBD1,TGCGCCAGCAGCTCTCCGGGACAGTACACTGAAGCTTTCTTT,CASSSPGQYTEAFF
.,TRBV19,15,TRBJ1-1,TRBD1,TGTGCCAGTAGTGACCGGACAGGGGGGAACACTGAAGCTTTCTTT,CASSDRTGGNTEAFF
.,TRBV6-5,11,TRBJ2-5,.,TGTGCCAGCAGTAGTAGCGAGACCCAGTACTTC,CASSSSETQYF
.,TRBV19,15,TRBJ2-7,TRBD2,TGTGCCAGTAAGAAGACCCTAGCGGGAGGACACCGGCAGTACTTC,CASKKTLAGGHRQYF
.,TRBV6-2/TRBV6-3,16,TRBJ2-2,.,TGTGCCAGCAGTTACGACAGGACGATGAACACCGGGGAGCTGTTTTTT,CASSYDRTMNTGELFF
.,TRBV24-1,14,TRBJ2-2,.,TGTGCCACCAGCCCGGGTACGAACACCGGGGAGCTGTTTTTT,CATSPGTNTGELFF